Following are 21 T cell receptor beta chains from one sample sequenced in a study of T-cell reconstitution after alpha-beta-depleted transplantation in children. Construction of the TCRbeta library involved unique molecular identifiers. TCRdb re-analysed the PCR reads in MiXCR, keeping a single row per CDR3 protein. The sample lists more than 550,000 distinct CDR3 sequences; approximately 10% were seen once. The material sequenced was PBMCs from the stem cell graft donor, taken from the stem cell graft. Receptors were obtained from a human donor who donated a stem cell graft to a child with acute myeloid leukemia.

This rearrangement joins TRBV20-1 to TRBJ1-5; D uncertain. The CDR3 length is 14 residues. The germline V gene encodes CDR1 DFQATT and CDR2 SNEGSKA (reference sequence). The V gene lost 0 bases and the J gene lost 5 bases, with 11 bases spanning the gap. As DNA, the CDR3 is TGCAGTGCTAGAGAACCCTCTAATTATCAGCCCCAGCATTTT. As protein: CSAREPSNYQPQHF.

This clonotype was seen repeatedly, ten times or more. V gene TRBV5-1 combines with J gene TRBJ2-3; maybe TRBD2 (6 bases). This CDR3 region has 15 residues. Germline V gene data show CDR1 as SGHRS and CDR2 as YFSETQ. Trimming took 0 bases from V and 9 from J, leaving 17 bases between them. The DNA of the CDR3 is TGCGCCAGCAGCTTGGGTGCTAGCGATCCTGGGACGCAGTATTTT. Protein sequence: CASSLGASDPGTQYF.

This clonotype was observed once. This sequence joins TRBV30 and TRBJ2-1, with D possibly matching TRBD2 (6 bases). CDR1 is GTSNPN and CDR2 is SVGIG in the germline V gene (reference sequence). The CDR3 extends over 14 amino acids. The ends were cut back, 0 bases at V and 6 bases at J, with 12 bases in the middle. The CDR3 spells CAWSVILASNEQFF. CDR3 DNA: TGTGCCTGGAGTGTAATACTAGCTAGCAATGAGCAGTTCTTC.

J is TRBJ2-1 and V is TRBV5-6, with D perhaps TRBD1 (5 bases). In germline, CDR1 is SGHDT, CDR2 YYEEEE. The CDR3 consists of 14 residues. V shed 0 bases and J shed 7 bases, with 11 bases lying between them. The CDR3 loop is CASSLARVGNEQFF. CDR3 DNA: TGTGCCAGCAGCTTGGCCAGGGTAGGTAATGAGCAGTTCTTC. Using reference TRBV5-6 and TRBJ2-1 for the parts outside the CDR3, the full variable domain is DAGVTQSPTHLIKTRGQQVTLRCSPKSGHDTVSWYQQALGQGPQFIFQYYEEEERQRGNFPDRFSGHQFPNYSSELNVNALLLGDSALYLCASSLARVGNEQFFGPGTRLTVL.

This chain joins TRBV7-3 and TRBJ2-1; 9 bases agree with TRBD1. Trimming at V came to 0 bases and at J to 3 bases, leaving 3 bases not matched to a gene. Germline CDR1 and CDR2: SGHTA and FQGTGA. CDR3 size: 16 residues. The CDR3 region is CASSLTGTGNYNEQFF. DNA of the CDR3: TGTGCCAGCAGCTTAACAGGGACAGGGAACTACAATGAGCAGTTCTTC.

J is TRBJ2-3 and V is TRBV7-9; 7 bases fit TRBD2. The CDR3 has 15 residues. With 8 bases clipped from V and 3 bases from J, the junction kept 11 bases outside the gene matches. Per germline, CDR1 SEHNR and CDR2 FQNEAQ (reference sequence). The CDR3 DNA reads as TGTGCCAGCGGCATGCTCGCGGGAGCAACAGATACGCAGTATTTT. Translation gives CASGMLAGATDTQYF.

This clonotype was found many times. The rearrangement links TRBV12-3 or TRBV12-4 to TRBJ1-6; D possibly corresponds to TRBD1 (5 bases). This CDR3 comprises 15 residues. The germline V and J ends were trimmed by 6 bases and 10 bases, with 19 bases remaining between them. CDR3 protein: CASSRARGRQSPLHF. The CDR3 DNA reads TGTGCCAGCAGCCGAGCAAGGGGCAGGCAATCACCCCTCCACTTT.

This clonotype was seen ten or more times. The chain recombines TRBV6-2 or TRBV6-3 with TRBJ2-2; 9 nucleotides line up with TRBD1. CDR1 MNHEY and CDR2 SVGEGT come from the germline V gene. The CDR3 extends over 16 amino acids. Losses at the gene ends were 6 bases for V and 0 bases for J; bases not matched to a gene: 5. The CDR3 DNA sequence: TGTGCCAGCAGGACGACAGGGGGTCCGAACACCGGGGAGCTGTTTTTT. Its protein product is CASRTTGGPNTGELFF.

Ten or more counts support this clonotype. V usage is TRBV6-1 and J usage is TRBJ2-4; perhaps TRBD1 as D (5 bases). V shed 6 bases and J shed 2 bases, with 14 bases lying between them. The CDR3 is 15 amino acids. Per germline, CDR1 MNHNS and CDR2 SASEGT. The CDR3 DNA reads TGTGCCAGCAGCCCCGTAGACAGCTCCAAAAACATTCAGTACTTC. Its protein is CASSPVDSSKNIQYF.

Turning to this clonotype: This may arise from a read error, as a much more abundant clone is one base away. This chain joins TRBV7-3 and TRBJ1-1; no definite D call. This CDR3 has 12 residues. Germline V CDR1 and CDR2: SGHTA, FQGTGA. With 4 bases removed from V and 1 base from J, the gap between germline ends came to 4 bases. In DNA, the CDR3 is TGTGCCAGCAGCTCACAGAACACTGAAGCTTTCTTT. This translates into CASSSQNTEAFF.

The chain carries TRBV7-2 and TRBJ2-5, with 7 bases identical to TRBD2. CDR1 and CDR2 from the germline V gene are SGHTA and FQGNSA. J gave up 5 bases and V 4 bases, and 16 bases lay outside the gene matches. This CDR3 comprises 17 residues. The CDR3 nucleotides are TGTGCCAGCAGCTCCGTGGGGGGGAGGGCCGGATGGGAGACCCAGTACTTC. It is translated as CASSSVGGRAGWETQYF.

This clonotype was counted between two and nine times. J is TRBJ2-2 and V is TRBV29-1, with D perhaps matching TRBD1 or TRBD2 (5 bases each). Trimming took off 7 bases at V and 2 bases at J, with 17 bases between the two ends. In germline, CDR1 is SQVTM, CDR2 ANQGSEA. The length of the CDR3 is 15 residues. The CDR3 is CSAGNRGLNTGELFF. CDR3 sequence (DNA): TGCAGCGCTGGAAACCGGGGCCTTAACACCGGGGAGCTGTTTTTT.

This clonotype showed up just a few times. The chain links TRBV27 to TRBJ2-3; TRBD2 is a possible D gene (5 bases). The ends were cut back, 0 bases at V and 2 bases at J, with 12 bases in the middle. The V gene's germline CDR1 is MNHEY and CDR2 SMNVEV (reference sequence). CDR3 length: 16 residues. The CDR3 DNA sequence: TGTGCCAGCAGTTTATCCACTAGTCCCCCCACAGATACGCAGTATTTT. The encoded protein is CASSLSTSPPTDTQYF.

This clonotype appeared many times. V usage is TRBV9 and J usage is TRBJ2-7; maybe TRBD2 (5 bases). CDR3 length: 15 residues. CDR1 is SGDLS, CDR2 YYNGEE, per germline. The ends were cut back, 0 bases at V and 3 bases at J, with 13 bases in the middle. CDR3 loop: CASSVAPGGSYEQYF. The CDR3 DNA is TGTGCCAGCAGCGTAGCCCCCGGAGGTAGCTACGAGCAGTACTTC. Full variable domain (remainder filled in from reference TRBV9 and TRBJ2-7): DSGVTQTPKHLITATGQRVTLRCSPRSGDLSVYWYQQSLDQGLQFLIQYYNGEERAKGNILERFSAQQFPDLHSELNLSSLELGDSALYFCASSVAPGGSYEQYFGPGTRLTVT.

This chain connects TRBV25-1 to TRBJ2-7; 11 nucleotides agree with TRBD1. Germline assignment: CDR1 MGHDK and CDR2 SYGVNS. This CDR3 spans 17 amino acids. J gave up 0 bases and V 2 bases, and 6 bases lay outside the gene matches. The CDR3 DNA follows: TGTGCCAGCAGTGAAGCGAAAGGGACAGGGGGCTCCTACGAGCAGTACTTC. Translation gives CASSEAKGTGGSYEQYF.

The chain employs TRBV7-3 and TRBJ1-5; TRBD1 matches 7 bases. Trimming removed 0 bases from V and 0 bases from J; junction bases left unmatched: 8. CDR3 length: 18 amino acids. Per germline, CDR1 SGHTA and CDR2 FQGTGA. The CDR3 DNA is TGTGCCAGCAGCTTAACGTGGACAGGCTACAATAGCAATCAGCCCCAGCATTTT. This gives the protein CASSLTWTGYNSNQPQHF.

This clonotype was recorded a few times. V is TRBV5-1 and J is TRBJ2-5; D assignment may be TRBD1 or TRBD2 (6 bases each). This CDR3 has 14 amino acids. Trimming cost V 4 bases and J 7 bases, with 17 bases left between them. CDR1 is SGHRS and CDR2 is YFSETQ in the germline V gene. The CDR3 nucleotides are TGCGCCAGCAGCCTGGGGGGCAATCAGGGGACCCAGTACTTC. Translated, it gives CASSLGGNQGTQYF.

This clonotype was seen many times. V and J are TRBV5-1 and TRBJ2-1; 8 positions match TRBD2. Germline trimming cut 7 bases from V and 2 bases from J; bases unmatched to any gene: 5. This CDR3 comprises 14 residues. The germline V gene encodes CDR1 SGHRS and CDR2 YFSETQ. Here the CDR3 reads CASRTGLAYNEQFF. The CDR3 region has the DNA TGCGCCAGCCGAACGGGACTAGCCTACAATGAGCAGTTCTTC.

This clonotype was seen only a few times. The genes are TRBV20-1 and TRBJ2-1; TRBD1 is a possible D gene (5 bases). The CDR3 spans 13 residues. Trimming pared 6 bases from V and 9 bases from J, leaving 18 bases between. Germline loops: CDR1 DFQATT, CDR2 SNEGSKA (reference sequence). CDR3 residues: CSATAQGQGEQFF. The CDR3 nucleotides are TGCAGTGCAACCGCCCAGGGCCAGGGTGAGCAGTTCTTC.

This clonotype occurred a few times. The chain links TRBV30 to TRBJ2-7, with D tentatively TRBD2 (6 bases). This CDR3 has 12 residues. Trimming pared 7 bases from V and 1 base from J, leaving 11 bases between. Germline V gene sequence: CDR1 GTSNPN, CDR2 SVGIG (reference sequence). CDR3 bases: TGTGCCTCAACTAGCCTATCCTACGAGCAGTACTTC. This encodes CASTSLSYEQYF.

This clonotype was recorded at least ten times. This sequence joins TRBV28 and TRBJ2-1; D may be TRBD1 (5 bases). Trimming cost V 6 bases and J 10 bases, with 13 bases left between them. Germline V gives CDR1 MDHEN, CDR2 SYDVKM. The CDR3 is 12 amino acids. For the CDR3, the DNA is TGTGCCAGCAGCCAAGGGGTCCGGGAGCAGTTCTTC. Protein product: CASSQGVREQFF.